This T cell receptor beta chain derives from a study of CD8 T cells in ankylosing spondylitis. Study findings and constraints: Those disease-linked clones were CD8+; they were also relatively rare in peripheral blood. Made up of 7 to 9 highly homologous variants, a TCR beta motif appeared characteristic of ankylosing spondylitis blood.

Comment on this clonotype: The antigen is not known.

Trimming removed 0 bases at V and 8 bases at J, with 20 bases between. The CDR3 runs 16 residues. Germline CDR1 and CDR2: SGHRS and YFSETQ. One entry per CDR3 protein, called by TCRdb with MiXCR from the 5' RACE reads. The data hold under 850,000 distinct CDR3 sequences, with 15% to 20% observed a single time. This sequence originates from a male donor with ankylosing spondylitis. The chain couples TRBV5-1 to TRBJ1-2; weak D call: TRBD1 (6 bases). Material for sequencing was blood, either unsorted or a sorted T cell fraction (not recorded which). The CDR3 loop is CASSLETGELSQGYTF. The CDR3 nucleotides read TGCGCCAGCAGCTTGGAGACAGGCGAGCTCTCCCAGGGCTACACCTTC.